Listed below are T cell receptor beta chains from one sample, sequenced in a study of radiotherapy plus CTLA-4 blockade in lung cancer. Clones were read by immunoSEQ multiplex PCR, and TCRdb kept only the in-frame ones, dropping some. The sample has tens of thousands of clones; approximately 70% are singletons. The source was peripheral blood, collected from a patient treated with radiotherapy plus ipilimumab. The source of these receptors is a human donor with non-small cell lung cancer who had stable disease on radiotherapy plus ipilimumab. CDR3s include the opening cysteine and the closing phenylalanine or tryptophan. The order of the fields is V gene, CDR3 length, CDR3 protein.

V: TRBV6-6; length: 14; CDR3: CASGLTSIPHEQYF
V: TRBV7-3; length: 14; CDR3: CASSVGTRGDTQYF
V: TRBV7-8; length: 17; CDR3: CASSFNGRSKANYGYTF
V: TRBV6-5; length: 16; CDR3: CASSSPGGNKISGYTF
V: TRBV11-2; length: 17; CDR3: CASSQSSSGRRNTEAFF
V: TRBV18; length: 14; CDR3: CASSPLTGDEKLFF
V: TRBV5-5; length: 15; CDR3: CASSGSNTNTGELFF
V: TRBV29-1; length: 17; CDR3: CSVVPYGRLAGDNEQFF
V: TRBV29-1; length: 15; CDR3: CSVEVSGGASDTQYF
V: TRBV2; length: 15; CDR3: CASSPRGGGNSPLHF
V: TRBV7-2; length: 16; CDR3: CASSLGPGVRTGELFF
V: TRBV29-1; length: 16; CDR3: CSVKRSTGSLQETQYF
V: TRBV4-1; length: 15; CDR3: CASSQDFHGSYEQYF
V: TRBV30; length: 16; CDR3: CAWSSPGRGHNSPLHF
V: TRBV4-1; length: 16; CDR3: CASSQDRPSGGNTQYF
V: TRBV29-1; length: 13; CDR3: CSVEILTNTEAFF
V: TRBV18; length: 13; CDR3: CASSPGQGDTIYF
V: TRBV5-8; length: 17; CDR3: CASSLGTGTGRSQPQHF
V: TRBV4-3; length: 17; CDR3: CASSQTLLAGDLNEQFF
V: TRBV19; length: 14; CDR3: CASSQSGGGTEAFF
V: TRBV14; length: 13; CDR3: CASSQSTYTEAFF
V: TRBV29-1; length: 12; CDR3: CSVEDLRTGYTF
V: TRBV6-1; length: 16; CDR3: CASSERNQGFRNTIYF
V: TRBV6-1; length: 14; CDR3: CASSEQGARETQYF
V: TRBV2; length: 11; CDR3: CASSDRYEQYF
V: TRBV7-9; length: 13; CDR3: CASSPRGIETQYF
V: TRBV5-1; length: 14; CDR3: CASSRDSIYNEQFF
V: TRBV6-1; length: 12; CDR3: CASQYSDQPQHF
V: TRBV4-1; length: 15; CDR3: CASSQTGGASYGYTF